The 6 T cell receptor beta chains reported below all come from one sample, sequenced in a study of cytomegalovirus exposure and HLA in healthy donors. PCR amplification relied on 60 Vbeta primers (plus 13 Jbeta primers). Assay used: immunoSEQ multiplex PCR; TCRdb lists only in-frame clones, some missing. The sample has about 59,000 clones; 83% are singletons. Material for sequencing was PBMCs. The receptor source for this set is a human donor in good health.

This clone was seen just once. The chain combines TRBV6-5 with TRBJ1-1, with 7 bases matching TRBD1. Germline-derived CDR1 and CDR2 are MNHEY and SVGAGI. With 7 bases clipped from V and 6 bases from J, the junction kept 8 bases outside the gene matches. The length of the CDR3 is 13 residues. The CDR3 DNA is TGTGCCAGCACCTTGACAGGGACGTCTGAAGCTTTCTTT. It encodes CASTLTGTSEAFF.

The chain links TRBV5-4 to TRBJ2-1; perhaps TRBD2 as D (6 bases). Germline V gene sequence: CDR1 SGHNT, CDR2 YYREEE (reference sequence). Trimming pared 1 base from V and 10 bases from J, leaving 12 bases between. The CDR3 sequence is 13 residues long. The DNA of the CDR3 is TGTGCCAGCAGCTTGTGGAGGGCTCGGGAGCAGTTCTTC. It codes for CASSLWRAREQFF.

DNA for the CDR3: TGTGCCAGAAGCTTGGGACGGCAGGTTTTGGGTTACACTGAAGCTTTCTTT. Protein sequence: CARSLGRQVLGYTEAFF. The V call is TRBV5-3, the J call TRBJ1-1; D remains unclear. TRBV5-3 is reported as an ORF; its role is uncertain. The germline V and J ends were trimmed by 0 bases and 3 bases, with 18 bases remaining between them. This CDR3 has 17 residues.

Regarding this clone: The same CDR3 also results from other DNA sequences found in this sample. The V gene is TRBV7-2, the J gene TRBJ2-7; 9 bases agree with TRBD2. This CDR3 region has 15 residues. Trimming at V came to 5 bases and at J to 3 bases, leaving 8 bases not matched to a gene. The germline CDR1 and CDR2 sequences are SGHTA and FQGNSA. The CDR3 spells CASSLGFSGGYEQYF. CDR3 sequence (DNA): TGTGCCAGCAGCCTAGGTTTTAGCGGGGGCTACGAGCAGTACTTC.

This clone turned up a few times. The rearrangement uses TRBV10-3 and TRBJ2-1; D possibly corresponds to TRBD1 (5 bases). The germline V gene has CDR1 ENHRY and CDR2 SYGVKD. The CDR3 length is 11 residues. V was clipped by 7 bases and J by 7 bases, with 8 bases between them. CDR3 protein: CAIMGPNEQFF. Written as DNA, the CDR3 is TGTGCCATCATGGGGCCAAATGAGCAGTTCTTC.

Here the CDR3 DNA reads TGTGCCAGCATTCCAGGGGATAGAGAGACCCAGTACTTC. Translating it yields CASIPGDRETQYF. The V gene is TRBV28, the J gene TRBJ2-5; possible D gene TRBD1, 6 bases. Germline V gene lookup returns CDR1 MDHEN and CDR2 SYDVKM. This CDR3 is built from 13 residues. The V gene lost 7 bases and the J gene lost 4 bases, with 13 bases spanning the gap.